The 3 T cell receptor beta chains below come from one sample, sequenced in a study of cytomegalovirus exposure and HLA in healthy donors. 60 Vbeta and 13 Jbeta primers were used in PCR. TCRdb keeps only in-frame clones here, not all; method: immunoSEQ multiplex PCR. Listed are 56,000 or so clones; around 26% falls within the top ten. Material: PBMCs. Every receptor here comes from a man aged 40-49 years in good health and CMV-seropositive.

The chain combines TRBV28 with TRBJ2-2; 9 bases map to TRBD1. Germline loops: CDR1 MDHEN, CDR2 SYDVKM. The CDR3 is 14 amino acids. The J segment lost 8 bases and the V segment lost 6 bases, leaving 7 bases of the junction unmatched. The CDR3 DNA follows: TGTGCCAGCAGCATAAACAGGGGGCCGGGGGAGCTGTTTTTT. Translated, it gives CASSINRGPGELFF.

The genes are TRBV6-1 and TRBJ2-1; D gene uncertain. The germline gives CDR1 MNHNS, CDR2 SASEGT. The V gene lost 5 bases and the J gene lost 7 bases, with 6 bases spanning the gap. CDR3 size: 11 residues. CDR3 region: CASSYGNEQFF. CDR3 nucleotides: TGTGCCAGCAGTTACGGGAATGAGCAGTTCTTC.

The genes are TRBV4-1 and TRBJ1-1, with unresolved D. Germline-derived CDR1 and CDR2 are MGHRA and YSYEKL. The V end was cut by 0 bases, the J end by 2 bases, with 7 bases between. This CDR3 is 14 amino acids long. The CDR3 protein is CASSQEADNTEAFF. The DNA for the CDR3 is TGCGCCAGCAGCCAAGAAGCCGATAACACTGAAGCTTTCTTT.